This T cell receptor (beta chain) was retrieved from a study of T-cell memory formation after mild COVID-19. Across the whole study: TCR clusters mostly belonged to single donors.

In this sample, this clonotype turned up many times. Its target is unknown. UMIs and sample barcodes were carried by the TCR alpha and TCR beta cDNA libraries that 5'RACE produced using constant-segment primers. TCRdb used MiXCR to reprocess the 5' RACE reads, holding one entry per CDR3 protein. The table lists 550,000 to 600,000 distinct CDR3 sequences, about 20% of them singletons. Study-wide points: Clones that contracted clustered mainly in CM and EM if CD4+ and in EMRA if CD8+.

The clonotype comes from an adult woman who had mild COVID-19 (a few samples of this study predate the infection). Cell type and time point are not known. Sample: PBMCs or a T cell subset sorted from them (not recorded which).

The CDR3 DNA reads TGTGCCAGCAGCTTAGGATGGGGCGGGAGTAGCCGGTTCTTC. Translated: CASSLGWGGSSRFF. This sequence joins TRBV7-2 and TRBJ2-1; 7 bases are shared with TRBD2. Germline values: CDR1 SGHTA, CDR2 FQGNSA. The V segment lost 1 base and the J segment 15 bases; nucleotides outside the gene matches: 12. The CDR3 sequence is 14 residues long.